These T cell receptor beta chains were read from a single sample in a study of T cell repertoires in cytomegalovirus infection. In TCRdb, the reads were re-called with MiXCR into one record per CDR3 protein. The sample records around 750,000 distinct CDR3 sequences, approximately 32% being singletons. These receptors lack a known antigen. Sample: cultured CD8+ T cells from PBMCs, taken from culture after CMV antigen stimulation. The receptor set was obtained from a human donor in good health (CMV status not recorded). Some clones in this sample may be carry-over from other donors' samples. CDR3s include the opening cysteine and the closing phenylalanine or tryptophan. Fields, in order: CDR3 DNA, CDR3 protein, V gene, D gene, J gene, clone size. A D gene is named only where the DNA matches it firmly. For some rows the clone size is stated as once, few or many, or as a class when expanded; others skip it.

DNA: TGTGCCAGCAGACATGACCGGACAGGGGGCAAACAGCCCCAGCATTTT; CDR3: CASRHDRTGGKQPQHF; V: TRBV6-2/TRBV6-3; D: TRBD1; J: TRBJ1-5; size: .
DNA: TGTGCCAGCAGCTTAGTTGAGGGGTTGAACACTGAAGCTTTCTTT; CDR3: CASSLVEGLNTEAFF; V: TRBV7-2; D: .; J: TRBJ1-1; size: many
DNA: TGTGCCAGCAGTGAAGGGACTAGCGGACAAGAGACCCAGTACTTC; CDR3: CASSEGTSGQETQYF; V: TRBV6-1; D: TRBD2; J: TRBJ2-5; size: .
DNA: TGTGCCAGTTACCTCGGGGGAACTGAAGCTTTCTTT; CDR3: CASYLGGTEAFF; V: TRBV19; D: .; J: TRBJ1-1; size: .
DNA: TGTGCCAGTAGTATGGCGGACTACAGCTACGAGCAGTACTTC; CDR3: CASSMADYSYEQYF; V: TRBV19; D: .; J: TRBJ2-7; size: .
DNA: TGTGCCAGCAGCTTGTGGGACAGGAGAAACACCATATATTTT; CDR3: CASSLWDRRNTIYF; V: TRBV5-3; D: TRBD1; J: TRBJ1-3; size: once
DNA: TGCGCCAACAGCTCCGGGACAGGGAATCAGCCCCAGCATTTT; CDR3: CANSSGTGNQPQHF; V: TRBV5-1; D: TRBD1; J: TRBJ1-5; size: .
DNA: TGTGCCAGCAGCCCTCAAATAGGTTCACCCCTCCACTTT; CDR3: CASSPQIGSPLHF; V: TRBV6-5; D: .; J: TRBJ1-6; size: .
DNA: TGTGCCAGCAGCCTTAGCGGGGGGCTCGGGGATACGCAGTATTTT; CDR3: CASSLSGGLGDTQYF; V: TRBV7-2; D: TRBD2; J: TRBJ2-3; size: many
DNA: TGTGCCAGCAGTTTATCCAGGGGGCTAAGCAATCAGCCCCAGCATTTT; CDR3: CASSLSRGLSNQPQHF; V: TRBV27; D: TRBD1; J: TRBJ1-5; size: .
DNA: TGTGCCAGCAGCTTAGCAAGGCCCTACGAGCAGTACTTC; CDR3: CASSLARPYEQYF; V: TRBV7-9; D: .; J: TRBJ2-7; size: .
DNA: TGTGCCAGCAGCGGATGGACAGGGGACATCAATGAGCAGTTCTTC; CDR3: CASSGWTGDINEQFF; V: TRBV9; D: TRBD1; J: TRBJ2-1; size: few
DNA: TGTGCCAGCAGTCCCCTTTCACAGGGTACCGGGGAGCTGTTTTTT; CDR3: CASSPLSQGTGELFF; V: TRBV27; D: .; J: TRBJ2-2; size: few
DNA: TGTGCCAGCAGTTTCGGGGTGGGGAACACTGAAGCTTTCTTT; CDR3: CASSFGVGNTEAFF; V: TRBV27; D: .; J: TRBJ1-1; size: many
DNA: TGTGCCAGTCAGTCCTACGAGCAGTACTTC; CDR3: CASQSYEQYF; V: TRBV6-1; D: .; J: TRBJ2-7; size: .
DNA: TGTGCCTGTTGCAAGGGGCCCTACGAGCAGTACTTC; CDR3: CACCKGPYEQYF; V: TRBV19; D: .; J: TRBJ2-7; size: .
DNA: TGTGCCAGCAGCTTATCGACAGGGAACGAGCAGTTCTTC; CDR3: CASSLSTGNEQFF; V: TRBV7-6; D: TRBD1; J: TRBJ2-1; size: many
DNA: TGTGTCAGCAGCGGGTCTGGGGCCAACGTCCTGACTTTC; CDR3: CVSSGSGANVLTF; V: TRBV6-8; D: .; J: TRBJ2-6; size: .
DNA: TGTGCCAGCAGTTGGACCAGGGACACTGAAGCTTTCTTT; CDR3: CASSWTRDTEAFF; V: TRBV12-3/TRBV12-4; D: .; J: TRBJ1-1; size: few